These 7 T cell receptor beta chains came from one sample sequenced in a study of OX40 agonist ivuxolimab in advanced cancers. Method: immunoSEQ multiplex PCR; TCRdb's copy keeps in-frame clones and lacks some. This sample has 60,000 to 75,000 clones, with approximately 92% found just once. Material: CD4+ or CD8+ T cells sorted from blood, obtained in a trial of the OX40 agonist ivuxolimab. These receptors all stem from an adult with an advanced solid tumor such as melanoma, head and neck, liver or kidney cancer.

The rearrangement links TRBV6-5 to TRBJ2-5, with D perhaps TRBD2 (6 bases). The DNA matches TRBJ2-7 better at its end, which makes the J call doubtful. CDR1 is MNHEY and CDR2 is SVGAGI in the germline V gene. The length of the CDR3 is 14 residues. CDR3 DNA sequence: TGTGCCAGTTCCCCGGGACTGAGCTCCTACGAGCAGTACTTC. It encodes CASSPGLSSYEQYF.

The chain uses TRBV6-1 and TRBJ2-7, with D perhaps TRBD2 (6 bases). Germline V CDR1 and CDR2: MNHNS, SASEGT. Trimming shortened V by 0 bases and J by 4 bases, and 10 bases separated the two germline ends. The CDR3 runs 14 residues. The CDR3 spells CASSEALGGYEQYF. CDR3 nucleotide sequence: TGTGCCAGCAGTGAAGCGCTGGGGGGATACGAGCAGTACTTC.

V gene TRBV19 combines with J gene TRBJ1-6; D uncertain. The CDR3 is 12 residues long. V was pared by 6 bases and J by 9 bases, with 9 bases between. Germline V gene data show CDR1 as LNHDA and CDR2 as SQIVND (reference sequence). The CDR3 DNA reads TGTGCCAGTAGGGCAGGCCTTTCACCCCTCCACTTT. It encodes CASRAGLSPLHF.

The gene calls are TRBV15 and TRBJ2-7; D is possibly TRBD1 (5 bases). CDR1 is LNHNV and CDR2 is YYDKDF in the germline V gene (reference sequence). The germline V and J ends were trimmed by 0 bases and 2 bases, with 11 bases remaining between them. CDR3 length equals 15 residues. For the CDR3, the DNA is TGTGCCACCAGCAGAGACAGGGTTTATCCCTACGAGCAGTACTTC. It yields the protein CATSRDRVYPYEQYF. Full variable domain (rest looked up from reference TRBV15 and TRBJ2-7): DAMVIQNPRYQVTQFGKPVTLSCSQTLNHNVMYWYQQKSSQAPKLLFHYYDKDFNNEADTPDNFQSRRPNTSFCFLDIRSPGLGDTAMYLCATSRDRVYPYEQYFGPGTRLTVT.

The chain employs TRBV5-6 and TRBJ1-5; D not certain. Trimming removed 5 bases at V and 7 bases at J, with 13 bases between. Germline V CDR1 and CDR2: SGHDT, YYEEEE. The length of the CDR3 is 13 residues. This CDR3 is CASSSSSGQPQHF. In DNA, the CDR3 is TGTGCCAGCAGTTCGTCAAGTGGGCAGCCCCAGCATTTT.

The V gene is TRBV4-2, the J gene TRBJ2-7, with D possibly being TRBD1 (6 bases). V dropped 4 bases and J dropped 6 bases, with 13 bases sitting between them. Germline V lookup: CDR1 LGHNA, CDR2 YNFKEQ. This CDR3 is 13 amino acids long. The CDR3 loop is CASSPLSGVEQYF. CDR3 DNA: TGTGCCAGCAGCCCACTATCAGGGGTCGAGCAGTACTTC.

This chain joins TRBV15 and TRBJ1-2, with a possible D match to TRBD1 (5 bases). This CDR3 is 12 amino acids long. From germline, CDR1 is LNHNV and CDR2 YYDKDF (reference sequence). Trimming shortened V by 3 bases and J by 3 bases, and 5 bases separated the two germline ends. The CDR3 DNA sequence: TGTGCCACCAGCAGGGGGGACTATGGCTACACCTTC. Protein: CATSRGDYGYTF. Full variable domain (rest looked up from reference TRBV15 and TRBJ1-2): DAMVIQNPRYQVTQFGKPVTLSCSQTLNHNVMYWYQQKSSQAPKLLFHYYDKDFNNEADTPDNFQSRRPNTSFCFLDIRSPGLGDTAMYLCATSRGDYGYTFGSGTRLTVV.